The TCR beta chain described here comes from a study of T and B cells in COVID-19 patients. For the study at large: Peripheral blood came from COVID-19 patients with active infection or after recovery. Recovered patients mostly had mild to moderate COVID-19 managed as outpatients. Of some 19 active-infection patients, more than nine were critically ill with mechanical ventilation or extracorporeal membrane oxygenation.

TRB rearrangements were amplified by multiplex PCR with BIOMED2 TRB-A/B primers. MiXCR, run by TCRdb on the multiplex PCR reads, gives a single entry per CDR3 protein. The data show approximately 11,000 distinct CDR3 sequences, over 25% seen once. The CDR3 sequence is 12 residues long. Trimming took 2 bases from V and 8 from J, leaving 7 bases between them. Germline values: CDR1 MNHEY, CDR2 SVGEGT. Blood genomic DNA input for TRB amplification was about 240-550 ng. Sequenced: blood. The chain joins TRBV6-2 or TRBV6-3 to TRBJ2-1; D unclear. The TCR was taken from a human donor with active COVID-19. The chain's CDR3 is CASSYPDDEQFF. CDR3 nucleotides: TGTGCCAGCAGTTACCCCGACGATGAGCAGTTCTTC.